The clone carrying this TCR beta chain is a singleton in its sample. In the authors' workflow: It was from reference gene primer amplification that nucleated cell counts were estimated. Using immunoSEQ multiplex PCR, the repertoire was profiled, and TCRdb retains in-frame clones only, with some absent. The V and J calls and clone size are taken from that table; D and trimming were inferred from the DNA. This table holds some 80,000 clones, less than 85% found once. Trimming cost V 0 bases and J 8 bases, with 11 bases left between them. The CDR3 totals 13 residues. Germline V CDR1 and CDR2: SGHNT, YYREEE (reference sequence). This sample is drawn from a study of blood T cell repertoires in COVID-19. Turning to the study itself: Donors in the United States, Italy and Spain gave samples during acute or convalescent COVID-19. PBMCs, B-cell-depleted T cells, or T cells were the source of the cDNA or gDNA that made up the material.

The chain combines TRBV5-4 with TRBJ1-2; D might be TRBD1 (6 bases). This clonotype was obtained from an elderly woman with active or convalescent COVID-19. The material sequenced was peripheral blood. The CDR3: CASSLDRVFGYTF. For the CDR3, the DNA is TGTGCCAGCAGCTTGGACAGGGTCTTCGGCTACACCTTC.